This paragraph reports one T cell receptor beta chain. No antigen is known for it. The data were taken from a study of T cells in narcolepsy. At the level of the study: Healthy controls were enrolled alongside patients with narcolepsy type 1 or type 2.

TCRdb's copy holds only in-frame clones and misses some; the assay was immunoSEQ multiplex PCR. Altogether roughly 8,100 clones are present, 61% being singletons, with the ten largest covering 20% to 25%. Findings and limits, study-wide: Blood of same and different patients, but not healthy controls, reportedly held recurring autoreactive clonotypes. Same-patient CSF and blood CD4+ T cell clonotypes included HCRT-specific and TRIB2-specific autoreactive ones.

The germline V gene encodes CDR1 SGHDT and CDR2 YYEEEE. With V trimmed by 4 bases and J by 0 bases, 7 bases remained unmatched. This CDR3 is 16 amino acids long. The sample comprised CD45RA- memory CD8+ T cells from PBMCs. V is TRBV5-6 and J is TRBJ2-1, with 7 bases fitting TRBD2. This receptor was obtained from a human donor with narcolepsy. Here the CDR3 reads CASSDLRGDSYNEQFF. Written as DNA, the CDR3 is TGTGCCAGCAGCGATCTCCGGGGGGACTCCTACAATGAGCAGTTCTTC.